This T cell receptor (beta chain) was sequenced in a study of early T cells in non-severe SARS-CoV-2 infection (dated by TCRdb to the early 2020s). With regard to the full study: TCR sequencing used bulk RNA from unsorted whole blood, so alpha and beta chains could not be paired.

Including the terminal cysteine and phenylalanine, the CDR3 comprises 14 residues. This entry keeps only the CDR3 DNA: 42 bases, framed from base 1. CDR1 and CDR2 are read off the germline V gene as WSHSY and SAAADI. The library came from 5' RACE. These reads were obtained on a NextSeq 500. To correct for sequencing error and PCR bias, the TCR library protocol tagged individual cDNA molecules with unique molecular identifiers. Both TCR alpha and beta chains were sequenced, and tight co-correlation was observed between alpha and beta sequence abundances in each sample. In the source study's methods: Decombinator V4 was used to annotate the V gene, J gene and CDR3 of the TCR sequences. TCRs were defined as expanded if a significant change between any two time points was detected under a Poisson model with p below 0.0001. TCR abundances were normalised to the total number of TCRs sequenced in each sample and reported as counts per million. MAIT TCRs were defined by TRAV1-2 paired with TRAJ12, TRAJ20 or TRAJ33, and iNKT TCRs by TRAV10 paired with TRAJ18. A search of VDJdb, accessed on 1 November 2021, was run for TCRs annotated to CMV, EBV and SARS-CoV-2, with TCRs annotated for multiple antigens excluded. TCRdb's own reprocessing of the public reads used fastp at Q25 and MiXCR and kept productive beta chains. Records with the same CDR3 protein are collapsed into one entry carrying the most frequent genes and DNA. The V and J calls reflect TCRdb's pipeline rather than the authors' work. The sample records roughly 86,000 distinct CDR3 sequences, roughly 14% of which are singletons. Together, the top ten hold about 0.58% of the sample.

The paper's findings and limits, for the study overall: VDJdb matching was skewed toward anti-spike CD8 responses and likely underestimated virus-specific expansions, missing private and CD4 specificities.

Set within a cohort of healthcare workers in London, UK, this nested case-control study involved weekly PCR testing of nasopharyngeal swabs along with blood sampling. Healthcare workers were recruited during the week of the UK lockdown, between 23 and 31 March 2020, and followed weekly for up to roughly 16 weeks. Concerning this clonotype itself: Its antigen is not yet known. The germline gene is not matched at one end of the junction; a read error may be the cause.

This TCR was sampled from an adult who was a healthcare worker with PCR-confirmed SARS-CoV-2 infection or an uninfected control (not recorded which). The sample consisted of whole blood. The rearranged chain carries TRBV10-2 and TRBJ2-3, with TRBD2 tentatively as D gene (7 bases match). The DNA is as follows: TGTGCCAGCAGCGTCGCGGGGGCTTTAGATACGCAGTATTTT. Translated, this is CASSVAGALDTQYF.